What follows is one T cell receptor beta chain and its context. Its matching antigen is unknown. This entry comes from a study of cytomegalovirus exposure and HLA in healthy donors. Background on the study: An earlier analysis identified 110 million or so unique TCR beta sequences in about 200 million T cells.

CDR3 size: 15 residues. V trimming: 6 bases; J trimming: 12 bases; junction bases outside the gene matches: 17. The germline CDR1 and CDR2 sequences are LNHNV and YYDKDF (reference sequence). Primers for the PCR totalled 60 Vbeta and 13 Jbeta. Sequencing was performed with immunoSEQ multiplex PCR; in TCRdb, only in-frame clones are kept and a portion is missing. The table lists some 160,000 clones, approximately 80% of them singletons, with 1.4% in the top ten. Study-wide points: Being indistinguishable, some V segments were excluded, TRBV6-2 and TRBV6-3 among them. A reported reduction in N-insertions relative to the roughly 710-donor mean was seen in an Asian-associated ancestry cluster in a later analysis. Within an earlier analysis, most TCR beta V segments proved productive either about 87% or about 30% of the time.

The chain combines TRBV15 with TRBJ2-1, with 7 bases identical to TRBD2. The source of this sequence is a male donor in good health and CMV-seronegative. Sequences were obtained from PBMCs. CDR3 coding DNA: TGTGCCACCAGTCTCGGCGGGGCTAGCGGTTTTAGGCAGTTCTTC. It encodes CATSLGGASGFRQFF.